These 9 T cell receptor beta chains were sequenced from one sample in a study of T cells in Graves' hyperthyroidism and ophthalmopathy. TCR beta CDR3 regions were amplified from RNA. The HTBI primer set drove a first-round RT-PCR of the TCR CDR3. From the multiplex PCR reads, TCRdb called clonotypes with MiXCR, one entry per CDR3 protein. The sample holds about 210,000 distinct CDR3 sequences, over 15% seen once. Material: blood. The receptors shown here come from a man aged 50 to 60 with Graves' hyperthyroidism.

This clonotype was found a few times. V gene TRBV7-3 combines with J gene TRBJ2-2, with D maybe TRBD1 (6 bases). V shed 4 bases and J shed 7 bases, with 10 bases lying between them. From germline, CDR1 is SGHTA and CDR2 FQGTGA. This CDR3 is 13 amino acids long. The CDR3 nucleotides are TGTGCCAGCAGCTCTACAGGGATCGGGGAGCTGTTTTTT. Protein: CASSSTGIGELFF.

This clonotype was found once. A read error may explain this, as a much larger clone is one base away. J is TRBJ1-1 and V is TRBV15; D not resolved. CDR3 length: 15 residues. Germline loops: CDR1 LNHNV, CDR2 YYDKDF (reference sequence). The CDR3 is CAASRDSAPDTEAFF. CDR3 bases: TGTGCCGCCAGCAGAGATTCCGCCCCGGACACTGAAGCTTTCTTT.

DNA for the CDR3: TGCAGCGTCGCCGGGACAGGGTCTTCAGATACGCAGTATTTT. It codes for CSVAGTGSSDTQYF. V gene TRBV29-1 combines with J gene TRBJ2-3, with 9 positions matching TRBD1. V was clipped by 6 bases and J by 4 bases; unmatched bases: 8. The CDR3 loop spans 14 amino acids. CDR1 SQVTM and CDR2 ANQGSEA come from the germline V gene.

Many counts were recorded for this clonotype. The V and J genes are TRBV3-1 and TRBJ2-5; 8 bases agree with TRBD2. CDR3 length: 14 residues. Germline values: CDR1 LGHDT, CDR2 YNNKEL (reference sequence). V was pared by 3 bases and J by 1 base, with 1 base of the junction left unmatched. The CDR3 reads CASSQAGGQETQYF. Written as DNA, the CDR3 is TGTGCCAGCAGCCAGGCGGGGGGCCAAGAGACCCAGTACTTC.

This clonotype was detected only once. This may come from a read error, since a much larger clone is one base off. CDR3 bases: TGTGCCAGCAGTGAATGGGATGGCTACACCTTC. The encoded protein is CASSEWDGYTF. The chain couples TRBV6-1 to TRBJ1-2, with unresolved D. The CDR3 spans 11 residues. V was cut by 2 bases and J by 6 bases, with 4 bases left in between. Germline lookup yields CDR1 MNHNS and CDR2 SASEGT.

This rearrangement joins TRBV10-3 to TRBJ2-3; TRBD2 might be the D (6 bases). V was clipped by 4 bases and J by 5 bases, with 10 bases between them. The germline gives CDR1 ENHRY, CDR2 SYGVKD. This CDR3 has 13 residues. CDR3: CAISAPGVDTQYF. CDR3 DNA sequence: TGTGCCATCAGTGCTCCGGGGGTAGATACGCAGTATTTT.

The genes are TRBV29-1 and TRBJ1-5; TRBD1 agrees at 10 bases. The germline V gene encodes CDR1 SQVTM and CDR2 ANQGSEA. The V gene end was trimmed by 3 bases and the J gene end by 3 bases; junction bases not matched to a gene: 5. The CDR3 extends over 15 amino acids. Written as DNA, the CDR3 is TGCAGCGTTGATTCGAGACAGGGGGCCAATCAGCCCCAGCATTTT. It codes for CSVDSRQGANQPQHF. Complete variable domain (other parts from reference TRBV29-1 and TRBJ1-5): SAVISQKPSRDICQRGTSLTIQCQVDSQVTMMFWYRQQPGQSLTLIATANQGSEATYESGFVIDKFPISRPNLTFSTLTVSNMSPEDSSIYLCSVDSRQGANQPQHFGDGTRLSIL.

This clonotype was picked up many times. The chain recombines TRBV7-2 with TRBJ1-1; unclear D gene. V lost 5 bases to trimming and J lost 5 bases, with 12 bases between them. The CDR3 is made up of 13 amino acids. The germline V gene encodes CDR1 SGHTA and CDR2 FQGNSA. As DNA, the CDR3 is TGTGCCAGCAGCCCACGGATGCGAACTGAAGCTTTCTTT. It yields the protein CASSPRMRTEAFF.

On this clonotype itself: A much larger clone differs from this one at a single base, so this may be a read error. The V call is TRBV20-1, the J call TRBJ2-7; unclear D gene. The CDR3 extends over 15 amino acids. The germline V and J ends were trimmed by 0 bases and 7 bases, with 19 bases remaining between them. Germline V gene data show CDR1 as DFQATT and CDR2 as SNEGSKA (reference sequence). CDR3 residues: CSARDPAAGAPEQYF. As DNA, the CDR3 is TGCAGTGCTAGAGATCCTGCAGCCGGAGCTCCTGAGCAGTACTTC.